This T cell receptor beta chain was identified in a study of identical twins. Study-wide points: Clonotypes of the beta chain that were abundant in cord blood carried fewer insertions (memory repertoires showed none). Excess sharing between twins was weaker in beta out-of-frame sequences. Models predicted less out-of-frame TCR alpha sharing in monozygotic twins than was found.

A universal primer site arose from template switching, and cDNA bore unique molecular identifiers. One entry per CDR3 protein results from TCRdb running MiXCR on the 5' RACE reads. The top ten clones hold less than 0.35% of a sample with 1.5 million to 2 million distinct CDR3 sequences, under 35% of them seen once. On this clonotype itself: Its antigen is unknown. One end of the junction varies from germline; a read error may be responsible.

The germline V gene encodes CDR1 SEHNR and CDR2 FQNEAQ (reference sequence). This CDR3 has 15 residues. The source material was cord blood. V gene TRBV7-9 combines with J gene TRBJ2-2; D gene ambiguous. The receptor was isolated from a newborn girl in good health. CDR3 region: CASSLPLLNTGELFF. DNA for the CDR3: TGTGCCAGCAGCTTACCCCTCCTGAACACCGGAGAGCTGTTTTTT.